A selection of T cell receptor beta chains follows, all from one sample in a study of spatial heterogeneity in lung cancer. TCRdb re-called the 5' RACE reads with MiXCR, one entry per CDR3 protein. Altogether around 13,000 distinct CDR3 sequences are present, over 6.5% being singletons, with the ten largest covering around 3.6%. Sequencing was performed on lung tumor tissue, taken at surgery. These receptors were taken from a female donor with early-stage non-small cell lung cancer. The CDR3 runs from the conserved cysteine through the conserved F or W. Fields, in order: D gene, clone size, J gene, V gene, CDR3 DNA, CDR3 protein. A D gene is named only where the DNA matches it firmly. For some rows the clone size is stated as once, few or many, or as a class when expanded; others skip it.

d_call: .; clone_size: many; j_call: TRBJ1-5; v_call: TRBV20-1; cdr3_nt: TGCAGTGCGTCCGAGGGGTTAAGGGGTCAGCCCCAGCATTTT; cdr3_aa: CSASEGLRGQPQHF
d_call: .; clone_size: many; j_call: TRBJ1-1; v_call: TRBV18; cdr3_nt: TGTGCCAGCTCACCCGAGGGGCGGTACGCGAACACTGAAGCTTTCTTT; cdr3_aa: CASSPEGRYANTEAFF
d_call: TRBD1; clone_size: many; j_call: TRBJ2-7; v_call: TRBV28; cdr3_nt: TGTGCCAGCAGGGACAGGGGGGACTACTACGAGCAGTACTTC; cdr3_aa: CASRDRGDYYEQYF
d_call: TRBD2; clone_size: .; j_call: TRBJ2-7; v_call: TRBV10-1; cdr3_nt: TGCGCCAGCAGTCCCTCGGGACTAACCTACGAGCAGTACTTC; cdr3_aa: CASSPSGLTYEQYF
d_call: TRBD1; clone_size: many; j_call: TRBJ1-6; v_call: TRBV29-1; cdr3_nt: TGCAGCGCCCGTGGGGGACAGAGGAATTCACCCCTCCACTTT; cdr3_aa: CSARGGQRNSPLHF
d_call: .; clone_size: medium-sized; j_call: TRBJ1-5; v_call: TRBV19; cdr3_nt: TGTGCCAGTAGTATCGGTTTCGGGGGAAACAATCAGCCCCAGCATTTT; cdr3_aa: CASSIGFGGNNQPQHF
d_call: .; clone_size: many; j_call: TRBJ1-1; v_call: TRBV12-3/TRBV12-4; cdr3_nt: TGTGCCAGCAGTTTGCAGACGAACACTGAAGCTTTCTTT; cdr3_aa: CASSLQTNTEAFF
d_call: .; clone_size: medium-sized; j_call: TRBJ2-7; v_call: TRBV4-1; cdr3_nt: TGCGCCAGCAGCCAAGATTTACGGGGACGGGCAGGGCCACCCTACGAGCAGTACTTC; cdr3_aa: CASSQDLRGRAGPPYEQYF
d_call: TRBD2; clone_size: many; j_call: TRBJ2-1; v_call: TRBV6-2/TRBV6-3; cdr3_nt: TGTGCCAGCAGTTCCGGGACTACTAGCTCCTACAATGAGCAGTTCTTC; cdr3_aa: CASSSGTTSSYNEQFF
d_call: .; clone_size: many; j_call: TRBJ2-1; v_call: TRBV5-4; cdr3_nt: TGTGCCAGCAGCTTAGGAGCAACTGCCAATGAGCAGTTCTTC; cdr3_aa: CASSLGATANEQFF
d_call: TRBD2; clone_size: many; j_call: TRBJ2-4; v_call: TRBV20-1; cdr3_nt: TGCAGTGCTGCCAAAGGACTAGCCGGGGGGAACATTCAGTACTTC; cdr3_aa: CSAAKGLAGGNIQYF
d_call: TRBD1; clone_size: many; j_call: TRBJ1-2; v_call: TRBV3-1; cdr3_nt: TGTGCCAGCAGCCCGCGGACAGGGGGCAATGGCTACACCTTC; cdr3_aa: CASSPRTGGNGYTF
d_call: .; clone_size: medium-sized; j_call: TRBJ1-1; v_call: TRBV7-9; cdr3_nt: TGTGCCAGCAGCTTAGGACGTGGGGGCGTCCAAACTGAAGCTTTCTTT; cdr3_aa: CASSLGRGGVQTEAFF
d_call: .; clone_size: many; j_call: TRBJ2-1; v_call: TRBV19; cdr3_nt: TGTGCCAGTAGTATTCGGGGCGGGACCGCCATCAATGAGCAGTTCTTC; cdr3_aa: CASSIRGGTAINEQFF
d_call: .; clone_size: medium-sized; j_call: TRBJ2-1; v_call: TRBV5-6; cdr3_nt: TGTGCCAGCCTCAACCTGATAAACTACAATGAGCAGTTCTTC; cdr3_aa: CASLNLINYNEQFF
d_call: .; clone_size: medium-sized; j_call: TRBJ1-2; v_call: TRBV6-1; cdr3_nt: TGTGCCAGCACTGCAGGGGATGAGGACTATGGCTACACCTTC; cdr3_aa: CASTAGDEDYGYTF
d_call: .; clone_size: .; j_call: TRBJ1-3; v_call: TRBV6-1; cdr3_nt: TGTGCCAGCAGTTACCGGACTTCTGGAAACACCATATATTTT; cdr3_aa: CASSYRTSGNTIYF
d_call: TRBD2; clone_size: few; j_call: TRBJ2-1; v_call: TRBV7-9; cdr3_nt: TGTGCCAGCAGCTTACAGCGGGGCTACAATGAGCAGTTCTTC; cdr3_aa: CASSLQRGYNEQFF
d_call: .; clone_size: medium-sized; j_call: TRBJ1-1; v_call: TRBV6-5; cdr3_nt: TGTGCCAGCAGTTATAAGGGATTGAACACTGAAGCTTTCTTT; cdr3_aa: CASSYKGLNTEAFF
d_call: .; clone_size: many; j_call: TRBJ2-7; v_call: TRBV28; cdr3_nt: TGTGCCAGCAGTTTGCGGGGGCCCTACGAGCAGTACTTC; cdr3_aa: CASSLRGPYEQYF
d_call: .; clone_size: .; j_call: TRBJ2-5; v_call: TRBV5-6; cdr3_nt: TGTGCCAGCAGCTTAACCGTAACCCCAGAGACCCAGTACTTC; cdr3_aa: CASSLTVTPETQYF
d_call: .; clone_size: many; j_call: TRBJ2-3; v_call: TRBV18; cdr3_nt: TGTGCCAGCTCACCAGTTCAGCAAGATACGCAGTATTTT; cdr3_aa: CASSPVQQDTQYF
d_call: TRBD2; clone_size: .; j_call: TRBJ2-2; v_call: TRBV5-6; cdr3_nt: TGTGCCAGCAGCTTGGCGGGGTGGAGCGGGAGAGCCGGGGAGCTGTTTTTT; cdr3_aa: CASSLAGWSGRAGELFF
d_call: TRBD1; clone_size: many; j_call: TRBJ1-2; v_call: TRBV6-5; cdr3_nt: TGTGCCAGCAGACACAGGGGGCCCGTCTATGGCTACACCTTC; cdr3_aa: CASRHRGPVYGYTF
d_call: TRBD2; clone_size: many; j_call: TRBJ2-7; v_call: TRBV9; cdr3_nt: TGTGCCAGCAGCGCACCGGATTTTAGCGGGAGGTCCTACGAGCAGTACTTC; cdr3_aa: CASSAPDFSGRSYEQYF
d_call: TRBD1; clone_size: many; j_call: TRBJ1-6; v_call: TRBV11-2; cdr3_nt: TGTGCCAGCAGAGGGGGCGCCGATAATTCACCCCTCCACTTT; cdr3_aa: CASRGGADNSPLHF
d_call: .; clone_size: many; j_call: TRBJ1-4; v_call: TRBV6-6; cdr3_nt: TGTGCCAGCAGTTACGACGCCGCGGGATATGAAAAACTGTTTTTT; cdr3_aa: CASSYDAAGYEKLFF
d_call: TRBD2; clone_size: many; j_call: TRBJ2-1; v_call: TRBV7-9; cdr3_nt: TGTGCCAGCAGCCAATACGACCTAGCGGGGGCCTTGGAGCAGTTCTTC; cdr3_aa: CASSQYDLAGALEQFF
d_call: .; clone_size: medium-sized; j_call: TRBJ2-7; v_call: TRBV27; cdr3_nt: TGTGCCAGCAGTTCGCGACAGAGCTACGAGCAGTACTTC; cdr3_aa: CASSSRQSYEQYF
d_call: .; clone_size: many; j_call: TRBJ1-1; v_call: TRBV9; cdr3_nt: TGTGCCAGCAGCGTAGTAGCCAGGGTAACTGAAGCTTTCTTT; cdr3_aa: CASSVVARVTEAFF
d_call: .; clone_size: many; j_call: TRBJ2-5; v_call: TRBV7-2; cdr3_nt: TGTGCCAGCAGCCCGGACAGTTATGAGACCCAGTACTTC; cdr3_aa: CASSPDSYETQYF